This T cell receptor beta chain is from a study of blood T cell repertoires in COVID-19 (dated by TCRdb to about 2020). Some background on the complete study: Collaborator samples came from the United States, Italy and Spain and covered acute and convalescent phases of COVID-19. The dataset comprised deeply sampled blood TCRbeta repertoires from subjects exposed to, actively infected with, or recovered from COVID-19. Samples were obtained from the ongoing ImmuneRACE study (first 160 participants) and from some 1,300 subjects provided by 6 global collaborators. The material from the prospective study consisted of cDNA or gDNA derived from T cells, B-cell-depleted T cells, or PBMCs. Nearly every sample came with metadata listing a de-identified subject ID, COVID-19 status, age in years and sex. Where available, HLA class I and class II types were obtained from metadata supplied by the sample provider rather than from assay-based typing. The repertoires were released in a freely available public database intended as a resource for research on the immune response to SARS-CoV-2.

Collaborating institutions collected whole blood in K2EDTA tubes following their own protocols. For TCRbeta analysis, collaborator samples were shipped as frozen whole blood, as isolated PBMCs, or as DNA extracted from either sample type. Broader findings and caveats from the paper: How much clinical and demographic metadata was included differed by source and by participant, and the metadata was provided uncurated.

Measured from the cysteine to the phenylalanine, the CDR3 is 13 residues long. Just the 39-base CDR3 DNA is kept, in frame starting at base 1. Germline trimming amounts to 5 bases on V and 6 bases on J, with 4 as the count of junction bases outside the gene matches. TCRbeta CDR3 regions were amplified from genomic DNA by means of the immunoSEQ Assay, a bias-controlled multiplex PCR. The authors' analysis ran thus. The number of nucleated cells in each sample was estimated by amplification of reference gene primers within the assay. To quantify the absolute abundance of each unique TCRbeta CDR3 rearrangement, sequence reads were collapsed and filtered. For each sample, productive Simpson clonality was calculated by taking the square root of Simpson's diversity index across productive rearrangements. Imported from immuneACCESS, the table was reduced by TCRdb to in-frame sequences with V and J called. These copies leave out some clones; in studies compared against another copy, an unresolved V gene accounts for under half, and the cause of the remainder is not known. V and J calls and clone size are copied from that table; D and trimming were computed from the DNA. This sample gives about 120,000 clones in total; 75% to 80% of them show up just once. The ten top clones hold roughly 8.6% of the sample.

Regarding this clone: Its binding antigen is unknown. Base quality data are lacking; no much larger clone is found one base away.

This receptor chain uses TRBV12-3 or TRBV12-4 and TRBJ2-1; 7 central bases correspond to TRBD2. The sequenced sample consisted of peripheral blood. The sequence was obtained from a human donor in a cohort sampled during active COVID-19. The sequence in DNA is TGTGCCAGCAGTAGCGGGATGCGCAATGAGCAGTTCTTC. Translated, this gives CASSSGMRNEQFF.